This paragraph reports one T cell receptor beta chain. Authors' methods: How many nucleated cells were present was estimated from reference gene primer amplification. Measured with immunoSEQ multiplex PCR; TCRdb has only the in-frame clones, and not every one. The V and J calls and the clone size are those of that table, but D and trimming were determined from the DNA. Among around 200,000 clones listed, roughly 90% were seen once. This entry belongs to a study of blood T cell repertoires in COVID-19. Those who participated ranged in age from roughly 18 to 90 years and resided in 20 to 25 US areas. CDR3 length: 18 residues. The germline V gene encodes CDR1 SGHTA and CDR2 FQGNSA. V lost 4 bases to trimming and J lost 6 bases; unmatched junction nucleotides: 12.

The sequence derives from a man aged 18 to 30 with acute COVID-19. The chain uses TRBV7-2 and TRBJ2-4, with 13 bases aligning to TRBD2. Sample: PBMCs or T cells enriched from blood (not recorded which). CDR3 protein: CASSSRETSGRAVNIQYF. In DNA form, the CDR3 reads TGTGCCAGCAGCTCTAGGGAAACTAGCGGGAGGGCGGTAAACATTCAGTACTTC.